Below are 17 T cell receptor beta chains sequenced from a single sample in a study of T cells in Graves' hyperthyroidism and ophthalmopathy. RNA transcripts served as the template for amplifying TCR beta CDR3 regions. The HTBI primer set was used in a first-round RT-PCR of the TCR CDR3. TCRdb reprocessed the multiplex PCR reads via MiXCR and lists one record per CDR3 protein. The table has hundreds of thousands of distinct CDR3 sequences, 15% to 20% seen once; the top ten hold roughly 50%. The sample taken for sequencing was blood. Receptors were obtained from a man aged 35 to 55 with Graves' ophthalmopathy.

This clonotype was seen repeatedly, ten times or more. The chain is built from TRBV12-3 or TRBV12-4 and TRBJ1-2; the D is unclear. The CDR3 totals 15 residues. Trimming left V 3 bases short and J 6 bases short, with 17 bases between. The CDR3 sequence: CASSFRAGPSHGYTF. For the CDR3, the DNA is TGTGCCAGCAGTTTCCGGGCCGGACCATCTCATGGCTACACCTTC.

This clonotype was recorded many times. The chain combines TRBV3-1 with TRBJ2-2; no clear D. V was cut by 4 bases and J by 6 bases, with 12 bases left in between. Looked up from germline, CDR1 is LGHDT and CDR2 is YNNKEL (reference sequence). The CDR3 contains 14 residues. CDR3 residues: CASSRAQPAGELFF. The DNA of the CDR3 is TGTGCCAGCAGCCGAGCCCAACCCGCCGGGGAGCTGTTTTTT.

The gene calls are TRBV6-1 and TRBJ2-4; the match to TRBD1 covers 7 bases. The CDR3 runs 15 residues. Germline trimming cut 3 bases from V and 2 bases from J; bases unmatched to any gene: 4. Germline CDR1 is MNHNS and CDR2 is SASEGT. The CDR3 nucleotides are TGTGCCAGCAGTGATCAGGGACAGCCCAAAAACATTCAGTACTTC. Amino acids: CASSDQGQPKNIQYF.

The rearrangement joins TRBV12-5 to TRBJ2-1, with D tentatively TRBD2 (5 bases). The CDR3 totals 18 residues. Trimming removed 2 bases at V and 0 bases at J, with 17 bases between. CDR1 is LGHNT, CDR2 FRNRAP, per germline. CDR3 loop: CASGLKDFSANSYNEQFF. CDR3 in DNA: TGTGCTAGTGGTTTGAAGGACTTTAGCGCCAACTCCTACAATGAGCAGTTCTTC.

This clonotype was seen many times. This rearrangement joins TRBV2 to TRBJ2-2, with D maybe TRBD2 (5 bases). Per the germline V gene, CDR1 is SNHLY and CDR2 is FYNNEI. The CDR3 contains 13 residues. The ends were cut back, 6 bases at V and 6 bases at J, with 11 bases in the middle. This CDR3 reads CASRGGSPGELFF. Written as DNA, the CDR3 is TGTGCCAGCAGAGGAGGATCCCCCGGGGAGCTGTTTTTT.

This clonotype was found many times. The chain has TRBV20-1 and TRBJ2-7; TRBD2 agrees at 12 bases. Germline lookup yields CDR1 DFQATT and CDR2 SNEGSKA (reference sequence). The CDR3 totals 15 residues. J was trimmed by 4 bases and V by 4 bases; bases with no gene match: 8. CDR3: CSATPSGGARYEQYF. In nucleotides, the CDR3 is TGCAGTGCTACCCCTAGCGGGGGGGCAAGATACGAGCAGTACTTC.

CDR3 bases: TGCGCCAGCAGGGGCCAAGGGCACAATGAGCAGTTCTTC. Protein product: CASRGQGHNEQFF. This chain links TRBV10-2 with TRBJ2-1; D unclear. Trimming shortened V by 6 bases and J by 5 bases, and 11 bases separated the two germline ends. The CDR3 sequence is 13 residues long. Germline values: CDR1 WSHSY, CDR2 SAAADI.

This clonotype was seen at least ten times. The CDR3 sequence is CASRGTAGRNTEAFF. The CDR3 DNA sequence: TGTGCCAGCAGAGGGACGGCGGGGAGGAACACTGAAGCTTTCTTT. The chain carries TRBV7-8 and TRBJ1-1; TRBD1 is a possible D gene (5 bases). The CDR3 is 15 amino acids. Trimming took off 6 bases at V and 1 base at J, with 15 bases between the two ends. Germline V gene sequence: CDR1 SGHVS, CDR2 FQNEAQ.

This chain connects TRBV11-2 to TRBJ1-5; weak D call: TRBD1 (5 bases). This CDR3 spans 14 amino acids. Germline-derived CDR1 and CDR2 are SGHAT and FQNNGV. V shed 1 base and J shed 9 bases, with 13 bases lying between them. Here the CDR3 DNA reads TGTGCCAGCAGCTTAGGAAGGGGTGGTGGGCCCCAGCATTTT. Protein: CASSLGRGGGPQHF.

There are a few counts of this clonotype. The rearrangement links TRBV4-2 to TRBJ2-7, with D maybe TRBD1 (6 bases). V was clipped by 4 bases and J by 4 bases, with 14 bases between them. This CDR3 comprises 14 residues. The germline V gene encodes CDR1 LGHNA and CDR2 YNFKEQ. CDR3 bases: TGTGCCAGCAGCCCAGCCGGGACAAATTACGAGCAGTACTTC. It translates to CASSPAGTNYEQYF.

This clonotype was seen a handful of times. The rearrangement links TRBV2 to TRBJ1-5, with D possibly being TRBD1 (6 bases). Trimming took 7 bases from V and 1 from J, leaving 11 bases between them. CDR1 and CDR2 from the germline V gene are SNHLY and FYNNEI. The CDR3 runs to 14 residues. CDR3 residues: CASTLQGSNQPQHF. The CDR3 DNA reads as TGTGCCAGCACTTTACAGGGAAGCAATCAGCCCCAGCATTTT.

The rearrangement uses TRBV14 and TRBJ1-1; the D is unclear. There are 13 residues in the CDR3. The germline gives CDR1 SGHDN, CDR2 FVKESK. V was clipped by 1 base and J by 6 bases, with 9 bases between them. The CDR3 is CASSQGYTSEAFF. The CDR3 DNA reads TGTGCCAGCAGCCAAGGGTACACATCTGAAGCTTTCTTT.

Many counts were recorded for this clonotype. The V call is TRBV27, the J call TRBJ1-1, with D hard to call. Germline V lookup: CDR1 MNHEY, CDR2 SMNVEV (reference sequence). V lost 0 bases to trimming and J lost 1 base, with 6 bases between them. This CDR3 region has 14 residues. This CDR3 is CASSLSMGNTEAFF. The CDR3 DNA reads TGTGCCAGCAGTTTATCGATGGGGAACACTGAAGCTTTCTTT.

In this sample, this clonotype turned up many times. The rearrangement uses TRBV3-1 and TRBJ1-2, with TRBD1 matching over 7 bases. Losses at the gene ends were 1 base for V and 4 bases for J; bases not matched to a gene: 12. Per germline, CDR1 LGHDT and CDR2 YNNKEL (reference sequence). This CDR3 has 17 residues. CDR3 coding DNA: TGTGCCAGCAGCCAAGGCTCGCGACAGGGCTCATTCTATGGCTACACCTTC. The encoded protein is CASSQGSRQGSFYGYTF.

This clonotype was found many times. The chain is built from TRBV7-9 and TRBJ2-2; D is possibly TRBD1 (6 bases). Germline assignment: CDR1 SEHNR and CDR2 FQNEAQ (reference sequence). The CDR3 is 15 amino acids. The V gene lost 3 bases and the J gene lost 4 bases, with 12 bases spanning the gap. The CDR3 DNA reads as TGTGCCAGCAGCTTCGCGACAGGAGCCACCGGGGAGCTGTTTTTT. This encodes CASSFATGATGELFF.

This clonotype was recorded at least ten times. V and J are TRBV2 and TRBJ1-2, with D tentatively TRBD1 (6 bases). The CDR3 has 14 residues. CDR1 is SNHLY and CDR2 is FYNNEI in the germline V gene. The V and J ends lost 7 bases and 7 bases respectively, with 19 bases between them. The CDR3 reads CASTLNRVLGGYTF. In nucleotides, the CDR3 is TGTGCCAGCACCCTAAACAGGGTGTTGGGTGGCTACACCTTC. Looking up the rest from reference TRBV2 and TRBJ1-2 gives the full variable domain: EPEVTQTPSHQVTQMGQEVILRCVPISNHLYFYWYRQILGQKVEFLVSFYNNEISEKSEIFDDQFSVERPDGSNFTLKIRSTKLEDSAMYFCASTLNRVLGGYTFGSGTRLTVV.

This clonotype appeared many times. The J gene is TRBJ2-7, the V gene TRBV12-3 or TRBV12-4; 10 bases fit TRBD1. V lost 5 bases to trimming and J lost 4 bases; unmatched junction nucleotides: 8. This CDR3 has 15 residues. The CDR3 DNA is TGTGCCAGCAGTGCCTCGGGACAGGGGAGGTACGAGCAGTACTTC. Translating it yields CASSASGQGRYEQYF.